The following is a T cell receptor beta chain sequence with its context. The antigen is not known. The data derive from a study of CD8 T cells in ankylosing spondylitis. Libraries of TCR beta came from quantitative 5'-RACE with molecular barcodes. Each CDR3 protein gets one entry after TCRdb re-called the 5' RACE reads with MiXCR. Counted here are fewer than 750,000 distinct CDR3 sequences, around a fifth occurring once; the ten biggest clones make up around 20%. Trimming at V came to 0 bases and at J to 2 bases, leaving 3 bases not matched to a gene. This CDR3 is built from 16 residues. Germline V gene lookup returns CDR1 LGHNA and CDR2 YNFKEQ. Points from the study as a whole: A motif of 7 to 9 highly homologous TCR beta variants was seen as apparently characteristic of ankylosing spondylitis blood. Researchers reportedly found disease-linked clones significantly enriched in matched ankylosing spondylitis synovial fluid. CD8+ cells made up the disease-linked clones, which were relatively rare in peripheral blood.

The sequence was collected from a male donor with ankylosing spondylitis. The V and J genes are TRBV4-2 and TRBJ2-1, with 8 positions matching TRBD2. The sequencing sample was made of blood, either unsorted or a sorted T cell fraction (not recorded which). The CDR3 spells CASSQEAGVPYNEQFF. DNA of the CDR3: TGTGCCAGCAGCCAAGAAGCGGGGGTCCCCTACAATGAGCAGTTCTTC.